The rows below give T cell receptor beta chains drawn from one sample of a study of T cell repertoires in cytomegalovirus infection. MiXCR, applied by TCRdb to the reads, yields one record per CDR3 protein. The data hold 680,000 or so distinct CDR3 sequences, with approximately 40% observed a single time. The sample was PBMCs. Source of these receptors: a human donor in good health (CMV status not recorded). Some clones in this sample may be carry-over from other donors' samples. CDR3s include the opening cysteine and the closing phenylalanine or tryptophan. Each record gives: V gene, D gene, J gene, clone size, CDR3 DNA, CDR3 protein. A D gene is named only where the DNA matches it firmly. Where a row states a size, it is once, few, many or the class of an expanded clone; other rows omit it.

V: TRBV28
D: TRBD2
J: TRBJ2-7
size: -
DNA: TGTGCCAGCACCGGACTAGCGGGGGCCGCCTACGAGCAGTACTTC
CDR3: CASTGLAGAAYEQYF

V: TRBV20-1
D: -
J: TRBJ1-5
size: -
DNA: TGCAGTGCTAGAGCCTCCCCGGACAGAAATCAGCCCCAGCATTTT
CDR3: CSARASPDRNQPQHF

V: TRBV5-5
D: -
J: TRBJ2-3
size: once
DNA: TGTGCCAGCCGCCTCGATGCGGGGCGCACAGATACGCAGTATTTT
CDR3: CASRLDAGRTDTQYF

V: TRBV12-3/TRBV12-4
D: -
J: TRBJ2-6
size: -
DNA: TGTGCCAGCAGTTCCCGGGGCTCCTCTGGGGCCAACGTCCTGACTTTC
CDR3: CASSSRGSSGANVLTF

V: TRBV5-6
D: -
J: TRBJ2-7
size: -
DNA: TGTGCCAGCAGCCCATTGAGTCGGTTAGCTAACTACGAGCAGTACTTC
CDR3: CASSPLSRLANYEQYF

V: TRBV6-5
D: -
J: TRBJ2-2
size: few
DNA: TGTGCCAGCAGTTACTCGATTGGGCCGAGACCCGGGGAGCTGTTTTTT
CDR3: CASSYSIGPRPGELFF

V: TRBV29-1
D: TRBD1
J: TRBJ2-1
size: -
DNA: TGCAGCGTTGAGCCGGGACAGGGTGGAAAGTATGAGCAGTTCTTC
CDR3: CSVEPGQGGKYEQFF

V: TRBV20-1
D: TRBD2
J: TRBJ2-1
size: -
DNA: TGCAGTGCTAGAGGTAGCGGGACTGCCAATGAGCAGTTCTTC
CDR3: CSARGSGTANEQFF

V: TRBV6-5
D: -
J: TRBJ2-2
size: -
DNA: TGTGCCTCTCTCCGGCAGAACACCGGGGAGCTGTTTTTT
CDR3: CASLRQNTGELFF

V: TRBV19
D: -
J: TRBJ2-1
size: -
DNA: TGTGCCATTAGTATGGGGTCCGGGGCTAACAATGAGCAGTTCTTC
CDR3: CAISMGSGANNEQFF

V: TRBV6-2/TRBV6-3
D: -
J: TRBJ2-3
size: few
DNA: TGTGCCAGCGACCACCCATACACTCCTACGCAGTATTTT
CDR3: CASDHPYTPTQYF

V: TRBV15
D: -
J: TRBJ1-5
size: -
DNA: TGTGCCACCAGCAGAGATGGAGTGGGGCAGCCCCAGCATTTT
CDR3: CATSRDGVGQPQHF

V: TRBV7-3
D: TRBD2
J: TRBJ2-3
size: -
DNA: TGTGCCAGCAGCCCTACGCGGGGGACAGATACGCAGTATTTT
CDR3: CASSPTRGTDTQYF

V: TRBV12-3/TRBV12-4
D: -
J: TRBJ2-7
size: -
DNA: TGTGCCAGCAGCCAAGGGACACGGTATGACGAGCAGTACTTC
CDR3: CASSQGTRYDEQYF

V: TRBV19
D: -
J: TRBJ1-1
size: -
DNA: TGTGCCAGTAGACGCGGGACACGGGCGAACACTGAAGCTTTCTTT
CDR3: CASRRGTRANTEAFF

V: TRBV7-6
D: -
J: TRBJ1-5
size: many
DNA: TGTGCCAGCAGCCAGAACCCGTCGCGGCCCCAGCATTTT
CDR3: CASSQNPSRPQHF

V: TRBV6-5
D: TRBD1
J: TRBJ1-2
size: few
DNA: TGTGCCAGCAGCCAGGGACAGGGCGGCTATGGCTACACCTTC
CDR3: CASSQGQGGYGYTF

V: TRBV6-8
D: -
J: TRBJ2-7
size: -
DNA: TGTGCCAGCACCTACGGGGGGGACAGTCTCTTCGAGCAGTACTTC
CDR3: CASTYGGDSLFEQYF

V: TRBV7-8
D: -
J: TRBJ1-1
size: many
DNA: TGTGCCAGCAGCTTTTCAGGGTTAAGGGGAACTGAAGCTTTCTTT
CDR3: CASSFSGLRGTEAFF

V: TRBV6-2/TRBV6-3
D: -
J: TRBJ2-3
size: few
DNA: TGTGCCAGCAGTTACGCAGACGGGACATCAGATACGCAGTATTTT
CDR3: CASSYADGTSDTQYF

V: TRBV5-3
D: -
J: TRBJ1-2
size: -
DNA: TGTGCCAGCAGCCTAGAGACGGCCGGGTATGGCTACACCTTC
CDR3: CASSLETAGYGYTF

V: TRBV29-1
D: TRBD1
J: TRBJ2-1
size: -
DNA: TGCAGCGTGACCGCCATGACAGGGGGAAGCTCCTACAATGAGCAGTTCTTC
CDR3: CSVTAMTGGSSYNEQFF

V: TRBV27
D: -
J: TRBJ2-3
size: few
DNA: TGTGCCAGCAGTTTTATCGGGGACTCCACAGATACGCAGTATTTT
CDR3: CASSFIGDSTDTQYF

V: TRBV7-8
D: TRBD2
J: TRBJ2-1
size: few
DNA: TGTGCCAGCAGCTTAGCGACTAGCGGGAGGTCCTACAATGAGCAGTTCTTC
CDR3: CASSLATSGRSYNEQFF

V: TRBV5-4
D: -
J: TRBJ2-5
size: -
DNA: TGTGCCAGCAGCTTCGTGGACAGCCTCCAAGAGACCCAGTACTTC
CDR3: CASSFVDSLQETQYF

V: TRBV29-1
D: -
J: TRBJ2-5
size: -
DNA: TGCAGCGTTGAGGAGGAGACCCAGTACTTC
CDR3: CSVEEETQYF

V: TRBV20-1
D: TRBD1
J: TRBJ2-7
size: -
DNA: TGCAGTGCCCGAGCCGGGACAGGGGAGTACGAGCAGTACTTC
CDR3: CSARAGTGEYEQYF

V: TRBV12-3/TRBV12-4
D: -
J: TRBJ2-5
size: -
DNA: TGTGCCAGCAGTTTGGACAGTCGAGAGACCCAGTACTTC
CDR3: CASSLDSRETQYF

V: TRBV28
D: -
J: TRBJ1-1
size: -
DNA: TGTGCCAGCAGTTTGGCCCTGGGGATAGGGAACACTGAAGCTTTCTTT
CDR3: CASSLALGIGNTEAFF

V: TRBV7-8
D: TRBD1
J: TRBJ2-2
size: few
DNA: TGTGCCAGCAGCCGGGGACAGGGGGCTTTCGCCGGGGAGCTGTTTTTT
CDR3: CASSRGQGAFAGELFF

V: TRBV9
D: -
J: TRBJ2-5
size: -
DNA: TGTGCCAGCAGCGTAGCAAGGACTACGGAGACCCAGTACTTC
CDR3: CASSVARTTETQYF

V: TRBV7-9
D: -
J: TRBJ2-2
size: many
DNA: TGTGCCAGCAGCTTACGATCCGGGGAGCTGTTTTTT
CDR3: CASSLRSGELFF

V: TRBV7-2
D: TRBD1
J: TRBJ1-6
size: many
DNA: TGTGCCAGCAGCTTAGATCGCCCCGGGACAGGTGGTTCACCCCTCCACTTT
CDR3: CASSLDRPGTGGSPLHF

V: TRBV12-3/TRBV12-4
D: TRBD1
J: TRBJ1-1
size: -
DNA: TGTGCCAGCACAACAGGGGCTTCGAACACTGAAGCTTTCTTT
CDR3: CASTTGASNTEAFF

V: TRBV12-3/TRBV12-4
D: TRBD2
J: TRBJ2-3
size: -
DNA: TGTGCCAGCAGGGAATCTAGCGGGATGGGCACAGATACGCAGTATTTT
CDR3: CASRESSGMGTDTQYF

V: TRBV12-3/TRBV12-4
D: -
J: TRBJ1-4
size: few
DNA: TGTGCCAGCAGTTACAGAGGAGGTAACGAAAAACTGTTTTTT
CDR3: CASSYRGGNEKLFF

V: TRBV12-3/TRBV12-4
D: TRBD1
J: TRBJ1-2
size: -
DNA: TGTGCCAGCAGTCGACAGGGGTCCTATGGCTACACCTTC
CDR3: CASSRQGSYGYTF

V: TRBV7-8
D: -
J: TRBJ1-1
size: many
DNA: TGTGCCAGCAGCCCCGGACAATTGATCGGTGCTTTCTTT
CDR3: CASSPGQLIGAFF

V: TRBV12-3/TRBV12-4
D: -
J: TRBJ1-5
size: few
DNA: TGTGCCAGCAGTTTTGGGGCCCTCAATCAGCCCCAGCATTTT
CDR3: CASSFGALNQPQHF

V: TRBV11-1
D: -
J: TRBJ1-5
size: many
DNA: TGTGCCAGCAGTCGGGACGGCGATCAGCCCCAGCATTTT
CDR3: CASSRDGDQPQHF

V: TRBV28
D: TRBD1
J: TRBJ1-5
size: few
DNA: TGTGCCAGCAGGGGGATAGGGGGCTCCAATCAGCCCCAGCATTTT
CDR3: CASRGIGGSNQPQHF

V: TRBV7-8
D: TRBD1
J: TRBJ1-1
size: many
DNA: TGTGCCAGCAGCCCCGGACAGGCTGAAGCTTTCTTT
CDR3: CASSPGQAEAFF

V: TRBV28
D: -
J: TRBJ1-6
size: few
DNA: TGTGCCAGCAGTTTCTTCGGGGACATCGGTTACCTTAATTCACCCCTCCACTTT
CDR3: CASSFFGDIGYLNSPLHF

V: TRBV7-9
D: -
J: TRBJ2-1
size: few
DNA: TGTGCCAGCGCCCCGGTGACGGGAGCCTTTAATGAGCAGTTCTTC
CDR3: CASAPVTGAFNEQFF

V: TRBV5-6
D: TRBD2
J: TRBJ2-5
size: -
DNA: TGTGCCAGCAGCGCGACTAGCTGGGGAGAGACCCAGTACTTC
CDR3: CASSATSWGETQYF

V: TRBV19
D: -
J: TRBJ1-5
size: few
DNA: TGTGCCAGTAGTCCCACAGGTCTGGGCAATCAGCCCCAGCATTTT
CDR3: CASSPTGLGNQPQHF

V: TRBV7-9
D: TRBD2
J: TRBJ2-1
size: -
DNA: TGTTCCAGCAGCTTACATCGCGGACTAGCGGGTTTCTACTACAATGAGCCGTTCTTC
CDR3: CSSSLHRGLAGFYYNEPFF

V: TRBV12-3/TRBV12-4
D: -
J: TRBJ1-1
size: many
DNA: TGTGCCAGCTCGACGGACAGCGGATATACCATGAACACTGAAGCTTTCTTT
CDR3: CASSTDSGYTMNTEAFF

V: TRBV5-1
D: -
J: TRBJ2-3
size: -
DNA: TGCGCCAGCAGCTTGGCAAGACTTACGGATACGCAGTATTTT
CDR3: CASSLARLTDTQYF

V: TRBV12-3/TRBV12-4
D: -
J: TRBJ2-3
size: -
DNA: TGTGCCAGCAGTTTAGAGAGGAGTACGCAGTATTTT
CDR3: CASSLERSTQYF

V: TRBV29-1
D: -
J: TRBJ1-1
size: few
DNA: TGCAGCGTTCTACAGGGTGCGGGGGACCTAGTGTTCACTGAAGCTTTCTTT
CDR3: CSVLQGAGDLVFTEAFF

V: TRBV28
D: -
J: TRBJ2-7
size: -
DNA: TGTGCCAGCAGTTTGGGTTGGGATGCCGAGCAGTACTTC
CDR3: CASSLGWDAEQYF

V: TRBV12-3/TRBV12-4
D: TRBD1
J: TRBJ1-3
size: -
DNA: TGTGCCAGCAGTCCATCTGGGACAGAGGGAAACACCATATATTTT
CDR3: CASSPSGTEGNTIYF

V: TRBV28
D: TRBD1
J: TRBJ1-1
size: few
DNA: TGTGCCAGCAGTCCACAGGGGGGAGAAGTGGGCACTGAAGCTTTCTTT
CDR3: CASSPQGGEVGTEAFF

V: TRBV28
D: -
J: TRBJ2-3
size: -
DNA: TGTGCCAGCAGTTTTGCGACCCCTGTGGCGTATTTT
CDR3: CASSFATPVAYF

V: TRBV27
D: TRBD1
J: TRBJ1-5
size: -
DNA: TGTGCCAGCAGCAATAGACAGGGGGCGAGGAGCAATCAGCCCCAGCATTTT
CDR3: CASSNRQGARSNQPQHF

V: TRBV10-3
D: -
J: TRBJ2-7
size: -
DNA: TGTGCCATCAGTGAGTCATCACCCGCCTACGAGCAGTACTTC
CDR3: CAISESSPAYEQYF

V: TRBV2
D: -
J: TRBJ2-2
size: -
DNA: TGTGCCAGCAGTGAAGTCAGGGATAACACCGGGGAGCTGTTTTTT
CDR3: CASSEVRDNTGELFF

V: TRBV12-3/TRBV12-4
D: TRBD1
J: TRBJ1-1
size: few
DNA: TGTGCCAGCAGACCACAGGGGGCTAGTTTGATTTTCACTGAAGCTTTCTTT
CDR3: CASRPQGASLIFTEAFF